This TCR beta chain was sequenced for a study of shared clonotypes between healthy human individuals. In this sample, this clone turned up once. This CDR3 is built from 13 residues. Germline-derived CDR1 and CDR2 are SGDLS and YYNGEE. V was shortened by 3 bases and J by 6 bases, with 10 bases between the two germline ends. Sequenced by immunoSEQ multiplex PCR; TCRdb stores in-frame clones only, minus some. The sample includes approximately 2.1 million clones, over 85% seen only once; the top ten take 0.39%. The chain couples TRBV9 to TRBJ2-1; tentatively, D is TRBD2 (5 bases). Sample: naive CD4+ T cells from PBMCs. As to subset: CD45RA+ positively selected. This sequence was found in a man aged 18-30 years in good health. Some clones in this sample may be carry-over from other donors' samples. CDR3 in DNA: TGTGCCAGCAGCGCGGGAAATATCAATGAGCAGTTCTTC. Translation: CASSAGNINEQFF.